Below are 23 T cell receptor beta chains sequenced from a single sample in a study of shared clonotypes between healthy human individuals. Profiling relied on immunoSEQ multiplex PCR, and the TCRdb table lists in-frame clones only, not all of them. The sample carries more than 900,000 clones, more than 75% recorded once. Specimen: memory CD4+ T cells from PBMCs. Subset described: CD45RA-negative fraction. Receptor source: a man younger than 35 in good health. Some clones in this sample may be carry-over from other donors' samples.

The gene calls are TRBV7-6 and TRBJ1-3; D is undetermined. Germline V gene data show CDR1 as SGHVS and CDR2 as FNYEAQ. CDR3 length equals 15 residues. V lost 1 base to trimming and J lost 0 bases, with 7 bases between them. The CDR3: CASSLDDGSGNTIYF. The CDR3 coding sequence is TGTGCCAGCAGCTTAGATGACGGCTCTGGAAACACCATATATTTT.

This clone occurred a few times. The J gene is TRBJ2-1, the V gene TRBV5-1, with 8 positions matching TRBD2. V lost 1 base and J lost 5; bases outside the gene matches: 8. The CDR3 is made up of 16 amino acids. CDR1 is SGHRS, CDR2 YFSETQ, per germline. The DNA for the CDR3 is TGCGCCAGCAGCTTGAGGGGCGGAGCGGGGGACAATGAGCAGTTCTTC. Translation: CASSLRGGAGDNEQFF.

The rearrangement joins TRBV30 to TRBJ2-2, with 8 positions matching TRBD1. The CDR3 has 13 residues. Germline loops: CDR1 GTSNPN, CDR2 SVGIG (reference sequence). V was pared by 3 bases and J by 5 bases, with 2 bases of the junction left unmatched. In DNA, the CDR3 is TGTGCCTGGAGGACAGGGGTTACCGGGGAGCTGTTTTTT. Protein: CAWRTGVTGELFF.

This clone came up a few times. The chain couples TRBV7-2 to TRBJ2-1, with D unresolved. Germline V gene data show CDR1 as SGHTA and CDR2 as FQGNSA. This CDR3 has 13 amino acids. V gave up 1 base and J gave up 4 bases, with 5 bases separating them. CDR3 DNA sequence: TGTGCCAGCAGCTTAGACAGATACAATGAGCAGTTCTTC. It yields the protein CASSLDRYNEQFF.

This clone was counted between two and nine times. The DNA for the CDR3 is TGTGCCAGCAGTTTTAGAGGGTTGAGGGGAAACACCATATATTTT. Translated: CASSFRGLRGNTIYF. The chain recombines TRBV28 with TRBJ1-3; D not resolved. The CDR3 has 15 residues. Trimming took off 3 bases at V and 4 bases at J, with 13 bases between the two ends. Germline lookup yields CDR1 MDHEN and CDR2 SYDVKM.

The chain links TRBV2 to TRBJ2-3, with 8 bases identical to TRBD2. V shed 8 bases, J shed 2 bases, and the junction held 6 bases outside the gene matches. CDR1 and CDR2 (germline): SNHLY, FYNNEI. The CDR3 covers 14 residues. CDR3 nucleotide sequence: TGTGCCAGCGGCCTAGCGGGTAACACAGATACGCAGTATTTT. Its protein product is CASGLAGNTDTQYF. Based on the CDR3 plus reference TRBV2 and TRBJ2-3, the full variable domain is EPEVTQTPSHQVTQMGQEVILRCVPISNHLYFYWYRQILGQKVEFLVSFYNNEISEKSEIFDDQFSVERPDGSNFTLKIRSTKLEDSAMYFCASGLAGNTDTQYFGPGTRLTVL.

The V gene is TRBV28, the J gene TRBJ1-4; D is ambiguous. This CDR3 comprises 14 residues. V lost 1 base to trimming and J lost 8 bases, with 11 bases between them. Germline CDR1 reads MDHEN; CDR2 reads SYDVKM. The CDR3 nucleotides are TGTGCCAGCAGTTTATTTGTCGGAACCGAAAAACTGTTTTTT. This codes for CASSLFVGTEKLFF.

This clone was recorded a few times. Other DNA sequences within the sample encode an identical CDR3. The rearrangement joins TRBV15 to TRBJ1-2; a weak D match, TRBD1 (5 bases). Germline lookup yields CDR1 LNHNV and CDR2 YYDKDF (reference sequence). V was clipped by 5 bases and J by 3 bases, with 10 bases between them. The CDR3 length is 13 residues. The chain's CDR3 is CATSRTRDYGYTF. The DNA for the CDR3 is TGTGCCACCAGCCGGACACGGGACTATGGCTACACCTTC.

The CDR3 nucleotides are TGTGCCAGCAGCTTGGCAGGCAGTATGAACACTGAAGCTTTCTTT. Its protein product is CASSLAGSMNTEAFF. V gene TRBV5-4 combines with J gene TRBJ1-1; no definite D call. This CDR3 has 15 residues. The germline V gene encodes CDR1 SGHNT and CDR2 YYREEE (reference sequence). The germline V and J ends were trimmed by 0 bases and 0 bases, with 9 bases remaining between them. Based on the CDR3 plus reference TRBV5-4 and TRBJ1-1, the full variable domain is ETGVTQSPTHLIKTRGQQVTLRCSSQSGHNTVSWYQQALGQGPQFIFQYYREEENGRGNFPPRFSGLQFPNYSSELNVNALELDDSALYLCASSLAGSMNTEAFFGQGTRLTVV.

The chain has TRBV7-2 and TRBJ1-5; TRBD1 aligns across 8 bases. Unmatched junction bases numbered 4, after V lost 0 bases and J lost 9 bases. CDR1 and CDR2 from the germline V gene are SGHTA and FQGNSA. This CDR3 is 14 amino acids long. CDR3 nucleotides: TGTGCCAGCAGCTTAGCGACAGGGGACGGGCCCCAGCATTTT. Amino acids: CASSLATGDGPQHF.

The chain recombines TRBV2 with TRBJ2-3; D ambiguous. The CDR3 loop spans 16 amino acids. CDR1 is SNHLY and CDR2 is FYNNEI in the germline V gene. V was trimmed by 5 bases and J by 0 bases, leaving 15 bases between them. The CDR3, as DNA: TGTGCCAGCAGTCCAACAGTCGCAGCTAGCACAGATACGCAGTATTTT. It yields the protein CASSPTVAASTDTQYF.

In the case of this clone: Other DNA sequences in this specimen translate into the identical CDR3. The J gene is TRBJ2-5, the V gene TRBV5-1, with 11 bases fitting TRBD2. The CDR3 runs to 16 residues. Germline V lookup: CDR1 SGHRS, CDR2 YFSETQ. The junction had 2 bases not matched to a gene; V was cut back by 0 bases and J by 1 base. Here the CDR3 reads CASSLALAGGQETQYF. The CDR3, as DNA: TGCGCCAGCAGCTTGGCGCTAGCGGGAGGCCAAGAGACCCAGTACTTC.

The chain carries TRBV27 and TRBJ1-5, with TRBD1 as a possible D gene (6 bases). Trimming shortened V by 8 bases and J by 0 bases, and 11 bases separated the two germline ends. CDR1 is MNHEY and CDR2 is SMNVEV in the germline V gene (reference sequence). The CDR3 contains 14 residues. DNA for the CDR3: TGTGCCAGCGGTAGGGGGTATAGCAATCAGCCCCAGCATTTT. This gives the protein CASGRGYSNQPQHF.

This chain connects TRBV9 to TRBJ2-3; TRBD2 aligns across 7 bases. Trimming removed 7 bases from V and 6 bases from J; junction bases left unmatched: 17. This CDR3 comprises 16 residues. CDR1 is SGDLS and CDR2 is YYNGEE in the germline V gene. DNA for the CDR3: TGTGCCAGCTCCCCGCATTGGGGGGAGGGCCGTGATACGCAGTATTTT. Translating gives CASSPHWGEGRDTQYF.

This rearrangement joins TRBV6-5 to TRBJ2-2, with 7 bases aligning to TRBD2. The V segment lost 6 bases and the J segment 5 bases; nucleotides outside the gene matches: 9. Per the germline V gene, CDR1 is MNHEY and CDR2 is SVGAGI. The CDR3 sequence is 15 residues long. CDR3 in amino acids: CASSRGRAGTGELFF. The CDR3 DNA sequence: TGTGCCAGCAGCCGAGGGAGGGCCGGGACCGGGGAGCTGTTTTTT.

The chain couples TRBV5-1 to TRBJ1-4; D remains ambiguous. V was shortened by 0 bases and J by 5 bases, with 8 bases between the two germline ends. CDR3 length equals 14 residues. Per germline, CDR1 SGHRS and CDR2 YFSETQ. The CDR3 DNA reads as TGCGCCAGCAGCTTGGCATCAGTGAATGAAAAACTGTTTTTT. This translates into CASSLASVNEKLFF.

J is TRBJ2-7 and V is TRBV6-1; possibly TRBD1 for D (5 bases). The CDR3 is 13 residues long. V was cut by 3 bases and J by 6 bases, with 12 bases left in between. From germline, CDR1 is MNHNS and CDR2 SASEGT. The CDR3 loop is CASSDVRVREQYF. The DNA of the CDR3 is TGTGCCAGCAGTGATGTCAGGGTACGCGAGCAGTACTTC.

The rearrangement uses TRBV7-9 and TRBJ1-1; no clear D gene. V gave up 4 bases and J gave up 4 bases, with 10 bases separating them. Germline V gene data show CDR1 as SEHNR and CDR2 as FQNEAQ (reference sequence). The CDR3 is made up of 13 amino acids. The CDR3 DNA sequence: TGTGCCAGCAGCTCCCCTACAAGCACTGAAGCTTTCTTT. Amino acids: CASSSPTSTEAFF.

The CDR3 nucleotides read TGTGCCAGCAGTGAATCCTTACCGGGGGTAAATCAGCCCCAGCATTTT. Translation gives CASSESLPGVNQPQHF. This sequence joins TRBV25-1 and TRBJ1-5, with D possibly matching TRBD1 (5 bases). Trimming left V 1 base short and J 4 bases short, with 14 bases between. CDR1 is MGHDK, CDR2 SYGVNS, per germline. CDR3 length: 16 residues.

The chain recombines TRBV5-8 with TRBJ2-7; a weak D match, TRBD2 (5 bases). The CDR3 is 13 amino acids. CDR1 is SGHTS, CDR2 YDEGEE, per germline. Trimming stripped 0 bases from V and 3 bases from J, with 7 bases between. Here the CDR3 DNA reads TGTGCCAGCAGCTTGGCCGCGGGCTACGAGCAGTACTTC. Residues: CASSLAAGYEQYF.

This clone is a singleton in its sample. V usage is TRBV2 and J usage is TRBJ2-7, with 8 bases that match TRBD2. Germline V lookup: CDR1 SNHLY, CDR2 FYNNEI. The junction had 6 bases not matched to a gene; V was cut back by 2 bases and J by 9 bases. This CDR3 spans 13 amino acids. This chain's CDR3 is CASSEILAGRQYF. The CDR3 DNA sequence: TGTGCCAGCAGTGAAATATTAGCGGGAAGGCAGTACTTC.

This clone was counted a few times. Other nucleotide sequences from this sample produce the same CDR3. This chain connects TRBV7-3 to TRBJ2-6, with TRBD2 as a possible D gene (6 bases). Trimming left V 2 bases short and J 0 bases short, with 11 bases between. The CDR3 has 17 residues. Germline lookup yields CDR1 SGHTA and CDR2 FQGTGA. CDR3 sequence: CASSLVAGSSGANVLTF. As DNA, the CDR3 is TGTGCCAGCAGCTTAGTTGCGGGGAGCTCTGGGGCCAACGTCCTGACTTTC.

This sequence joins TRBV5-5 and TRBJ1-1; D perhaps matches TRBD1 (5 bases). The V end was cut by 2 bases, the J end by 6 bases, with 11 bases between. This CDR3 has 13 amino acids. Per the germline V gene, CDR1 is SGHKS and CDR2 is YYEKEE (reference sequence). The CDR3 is CASSFQGRAEAFF. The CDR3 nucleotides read TGTGCCAGCAGCTTTCAGGGTCGCGCTGAAGCTTTCTTT.